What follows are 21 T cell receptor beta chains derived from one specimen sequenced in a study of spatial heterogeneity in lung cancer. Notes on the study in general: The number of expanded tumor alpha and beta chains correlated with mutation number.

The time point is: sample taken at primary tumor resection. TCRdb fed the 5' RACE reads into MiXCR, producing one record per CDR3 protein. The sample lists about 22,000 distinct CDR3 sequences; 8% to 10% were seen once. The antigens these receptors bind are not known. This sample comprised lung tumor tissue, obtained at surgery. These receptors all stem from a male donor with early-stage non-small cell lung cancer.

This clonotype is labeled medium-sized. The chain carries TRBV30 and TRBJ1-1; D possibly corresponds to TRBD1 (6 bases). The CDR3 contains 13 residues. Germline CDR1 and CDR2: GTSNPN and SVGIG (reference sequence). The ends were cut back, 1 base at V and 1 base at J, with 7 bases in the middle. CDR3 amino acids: CAWSGTANTEAFF. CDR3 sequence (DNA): TGTGCCTGGAGTGGGACAGCGAACACTGAAGCTTTCTTT.

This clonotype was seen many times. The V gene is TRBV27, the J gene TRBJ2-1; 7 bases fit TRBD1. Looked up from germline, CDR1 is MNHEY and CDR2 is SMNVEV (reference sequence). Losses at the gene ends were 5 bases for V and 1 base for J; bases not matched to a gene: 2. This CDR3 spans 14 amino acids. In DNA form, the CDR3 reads TGTGCCAGCAGTCGGGACAGTTCCTACAATGAGCAGTTCTTC. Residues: CASSRDSSYNEQFF.

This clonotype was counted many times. The CDR3 loop reads CASSPAGAGTYEQYF. The DNA of the CDR3 is TGTGCCAGCAGTCCCGCGGGAGCGGGGACCTACGAGCAGTACTTC. The rearrangement joins TRBV28 to TRBJ2-7; the match to TRBD2 covers 7 bases. Losses at the gene ends were 5 bases for V and 2 bases for J; bases not matched to a gene: 9. The CDR3 runs 15 residues. Germline CDR1 reads MDHEN; CDR2 reads SYDVKM.

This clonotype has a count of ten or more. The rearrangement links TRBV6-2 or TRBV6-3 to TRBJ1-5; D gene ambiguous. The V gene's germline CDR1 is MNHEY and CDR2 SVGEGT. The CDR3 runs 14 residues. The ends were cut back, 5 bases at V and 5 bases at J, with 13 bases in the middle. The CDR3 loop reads CASSRGSSDQPQHF. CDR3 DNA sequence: TGTGCCAGCAGTCGCGGCTCTTCGGATCAGCCCCAGCATTTT.

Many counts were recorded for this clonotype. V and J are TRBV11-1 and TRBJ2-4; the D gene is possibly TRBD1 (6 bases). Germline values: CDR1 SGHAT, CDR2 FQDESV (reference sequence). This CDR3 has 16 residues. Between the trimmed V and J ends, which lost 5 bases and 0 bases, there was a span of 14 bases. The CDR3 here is CASSESWTAAKNIQYF. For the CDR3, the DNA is TGTGCCAGCAGCGAATCGTGGACAGCAGCCAAAAACATTCAGTACTTC.

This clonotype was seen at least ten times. The DNA of the CDR3 is TGTGCCAGCAGCTTGACAGGGGGCGCCGGAACCGGGGAGCTGTTTTTT. This sequence encodes CASSLTGGAGTGELFF. This chain connects TRBV7-2 to TRBJ2-2; 10 bases are shared with TRBD1. With 3 bases clipped from V and 5 bases from J, the junction kept 6 bases outside the gene matches. CDR1 and CDR2 from the germline V gene are SGHTA and FQGNSA. CDR3 length: 16 residues.

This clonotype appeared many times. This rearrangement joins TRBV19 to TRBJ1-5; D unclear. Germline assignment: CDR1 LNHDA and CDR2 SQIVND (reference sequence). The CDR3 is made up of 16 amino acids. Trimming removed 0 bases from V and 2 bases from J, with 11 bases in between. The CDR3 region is CASSIDQWSRNQPQHF. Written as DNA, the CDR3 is TGTGCCAGTAGTATAGACCAGTGGAGCCGCAATCAGCCCCAGCATTTT.

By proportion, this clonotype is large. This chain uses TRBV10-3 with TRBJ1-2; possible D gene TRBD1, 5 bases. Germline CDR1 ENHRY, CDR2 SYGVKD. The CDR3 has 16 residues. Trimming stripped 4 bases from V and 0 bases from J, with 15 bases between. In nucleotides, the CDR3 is TGTGCCATCAGTGCGAGGAGGGGAGAAACTAACTATGGCTACACCTTC. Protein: CAISARRGETNYGYTF.

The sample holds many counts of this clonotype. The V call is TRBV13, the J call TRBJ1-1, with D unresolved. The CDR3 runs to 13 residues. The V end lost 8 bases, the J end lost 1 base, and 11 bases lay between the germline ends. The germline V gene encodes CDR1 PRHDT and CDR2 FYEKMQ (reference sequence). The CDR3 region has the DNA TGTGCCAGCGGCGGGGATACGAACACTGAAGCTTTCTTT. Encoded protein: CASGGDTNTEAFF.

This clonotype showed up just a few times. The CDR3 DNA is TGCAGTGCTCCAACAAGGGTGGATGAGCAGTTCTTC. Its translation is CSAPTRVDEQFF. The chain joins TRBV20-1 to TRBJ2-1; no reliable D call. CDR3 size: 12 residues. Trimming removed 5 bases from V and 8 bases from J, with 13 bases in between. Germline CDR1 is DFQATT and CDR2 is SNEGSKA (reference sequence).

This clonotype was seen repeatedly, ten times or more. CDR3 DNA: TGTGCCAGCAGCTGGACTAGCCGGTCCGGGGAGCTGTTTTTT. This sequence encodes CASSWTSRSGELFF. The rearrangement uses TRBV5-5 and TRBJ2-2; TRBD2 matches 8 bases. Germline values: CDR1 SGHKS, CDR2 YYEKEE (reference sequence). Trimming took 3 bases from V and 6 from J; bases not matched to a gene: 4. This CDR3 has 14 residues.

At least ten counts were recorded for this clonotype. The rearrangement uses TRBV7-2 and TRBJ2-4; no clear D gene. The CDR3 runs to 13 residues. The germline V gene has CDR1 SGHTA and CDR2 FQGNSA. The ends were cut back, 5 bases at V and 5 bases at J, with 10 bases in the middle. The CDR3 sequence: CASSIGRENIQYF. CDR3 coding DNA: TGTGCCAGCAGCATCGGACGGGAAAACATTCAGTACTTC.

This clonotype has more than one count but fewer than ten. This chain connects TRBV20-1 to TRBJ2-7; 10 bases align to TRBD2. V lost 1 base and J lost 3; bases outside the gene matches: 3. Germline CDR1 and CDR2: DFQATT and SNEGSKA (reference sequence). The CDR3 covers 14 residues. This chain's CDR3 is CSARVSSGGYEQYF. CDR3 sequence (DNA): TGCAGTGCTAGAGTCTCTAGCGGGGGCTACGAGCAGTACTTC.

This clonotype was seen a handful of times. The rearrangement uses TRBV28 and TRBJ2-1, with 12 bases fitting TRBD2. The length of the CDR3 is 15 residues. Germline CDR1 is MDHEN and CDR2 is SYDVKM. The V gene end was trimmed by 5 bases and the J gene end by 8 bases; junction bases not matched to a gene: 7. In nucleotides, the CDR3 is TGTGCCAGCAGTATGCTAGCGGGGGGGGTCGATGAGCAGTTCTTC. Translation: CASSMLAGGVDEQFF.

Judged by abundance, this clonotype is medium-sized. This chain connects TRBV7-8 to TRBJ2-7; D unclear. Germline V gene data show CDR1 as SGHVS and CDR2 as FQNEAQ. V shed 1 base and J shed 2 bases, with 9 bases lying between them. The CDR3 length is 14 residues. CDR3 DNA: TGTGCCAGCAGCTTAGTACAAGCTACCTACGAGCAGTACTTC. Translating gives CASSLVQATYEQYF.

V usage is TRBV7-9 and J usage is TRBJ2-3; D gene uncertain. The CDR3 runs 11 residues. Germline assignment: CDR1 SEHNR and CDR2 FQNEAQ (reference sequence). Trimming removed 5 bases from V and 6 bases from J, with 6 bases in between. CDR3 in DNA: TGTGCCAGCAGCAGGTCGGATACGCAGTATTTT. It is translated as CASSRSDTQYF. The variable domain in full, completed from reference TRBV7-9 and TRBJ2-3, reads DTGVSQNPRHKITKRGQNVTFRCDPISEHNRLYWYRQTLGQGPEFLTYFQNEAQLEKSRLLSDRFSAERPKGSFSTLEIQRTEQGDSAMYLCASSRSDTQYFGPGTRLTVL.

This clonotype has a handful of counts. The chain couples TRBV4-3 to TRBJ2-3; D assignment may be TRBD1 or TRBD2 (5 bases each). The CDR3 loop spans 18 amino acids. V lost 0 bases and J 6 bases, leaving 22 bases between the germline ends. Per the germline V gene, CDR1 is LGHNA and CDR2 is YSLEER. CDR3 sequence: CASSQDGGRAAQGDTQYF. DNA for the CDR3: TGCGCCAGCAGCCAAGATGGGGGTAGAGCGGCCCAAGGCGATACGCAGTATTTT.

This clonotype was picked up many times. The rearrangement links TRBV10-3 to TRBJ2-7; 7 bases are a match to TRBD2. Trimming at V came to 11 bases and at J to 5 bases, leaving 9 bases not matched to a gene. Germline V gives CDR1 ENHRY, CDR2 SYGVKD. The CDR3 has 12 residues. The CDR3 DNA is TGTGCCCGAGGGGAGGGGACGAACGAGCAGTACTTC. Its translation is CARGEGTNEQYF.

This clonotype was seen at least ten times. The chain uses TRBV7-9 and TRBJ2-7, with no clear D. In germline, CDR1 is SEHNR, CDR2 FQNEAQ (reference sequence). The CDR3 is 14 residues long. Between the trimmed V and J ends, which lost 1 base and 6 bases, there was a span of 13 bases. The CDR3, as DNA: TGTGCCAGCAGCTTAGGGTTTGAAGGGTCCGAGCAGTACTTC. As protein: CASSLGFEGSEQYF.

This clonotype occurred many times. The CDR3 nucleotides are TGTGCCAGCAGTCGCAGGGGGAGGATAGAGACCCAGTACTTC. Amino acid sequence: CASSRRGRIETQYF. This chain connects TRBV6-5 to TRBJ2-5, with D tentatively TRBD1 (7 bases). The CDR3 runs to 14 residues. CDR1 and CDR2 from the germline V gene are MNHEY and SVGAGI. V was cut by 5 bases and J by 4 bases, with 14 bases left in between.

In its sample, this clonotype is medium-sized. The CDR3 protein is CASSFRHSSLYEQYF. CDR3 DNA: TGTGCCAGCAGTTTCCGACATTCATCCCTCTACGAGCAGTACTTC. The chain links TRBV12-3 or TRBV12-4 to TRBJ2-7, with D hard to call. This CDR3 is built from 15 residues. Trimming pared 3 bases from V and 3 bases from J, leaving 15 bases between.